These 20 T cell receptor beta chains originate from one sample sequenced in a study of T-cell memory formation after mild COVID-19. TCRdb reanalysed the 5' RACE reads using MiXCR and keeps one entry per CDR3 protein. The sample records fewer than 600,000 distinct CDR3 sequences, less than 25% being singletons. The sequencing input was PBMCs or a T cell subset sorted from them (not recorded which). These receptors all stem from an adult woman who had mild COVID-19 (a few samples of this study predate the infection). Cell type and time point are not known.

This clonotype was detected only a few times. The chain uses TRBV11-3 and TRBJ2-1, with 9 bases aligning to TRBD2. The CDR3 extends over 15 amino acids. In germline, CDR1 is SGHNT, CDR2 YENEEA. V lost 0 bases and J lost 8; bases outside the gene matches: 5. The CDR3 region has the DNA TGTGCCAGCAGCTTAGAAAGCGGGGGGAGCTATGAGCAGTTCTTC. Encoded protein: CASSLESGGSYEQFF.

The V gene is TRBV27, the J gene TRBJ1-6; D unresolved. Germline CDR1 reads MNHEY; CDR2 reads SMNVEV (reference sequence). V was shortened by 3 bases and J by 2 bases, with 11 bases between the two germline ends. The CDR3 extends over 16 amino acids. The CDR3 nucleotides read TGTGCCAGCAGTTTCGATCCCGGCCCCTATAATTCACCCCTCCACTTT. Its protein is CASSFDPGPYNSPLHF.

The chain recombines TRBV20-1 with TRBJ2-7; 8 bases map to TRBD2. J lost 6 bases, V lost 2 bases, and 15 bases had no gene match. Germline V gene sequence: CDR1 DFQATT, CDR2 SNEGSKA (reference sequence). The CDR3 consists of 16 residues. CDR3 loop: CSARRNGGGGSSEQYF. The DNA of the CDR3 is TGCAGTGCTAGAAGGAACGGGGGGGGCGGCAGCAGCGAGCAGTACTTC.

This clonotype was detected a few times. The chain carries TRBV13 and TRBJ2-5; maybe TRBD2 (5 bases). Germline V gene data show CDR1 as PRHDT and CDR2 as FYEKMQ (reference sequence). V lost 5 bases and J lost 4, with 14 bases in between. The CDR3 is 14 amino acids. CDR3 loop: CASSQRRRAETQYF. The CDR3 region has the DNA TGTGCCAGCAGCCAGCGGAGACGGGCAGAGACCCAGTACTTC. Variable domain in full (rest from reference TRBV13 and TRBJ2-5): AAGVIQSPRHLIKEKRETATLKCYPIPRHDTVYWYQQGPGQDPQFLISFYEKMQSDKGSIPDRFSAQQFSDYHSELNMSSLELGDSALYFCASSQRRRAETQYFGPGTRLLVL.

Only a few counts were recorded for this clonotype. The chain uses TRBV7-8 and TRBJ1-1, with TRBD1 as a possible D gene (6 bases). The V end was cut by 5 bases, the J end by 4 bases, with 17 bases between. The germline gives CDR1 SGHVS, CDR2 FQNEAQ. This CDR3 contains 15 residues. The CDR3 here is CASSGSGASGTEAFF. CDR3 DNA sequence: TGTGCCAGCAGCGGGTCAGGGGCCAGTGGCACTGAAGCTTTCTTT.

This clonotype appeared a few times. The chain joins TRBV18 to TRBJ1-5; D perhaps matches TRBD1 (5 bases). V dropped 0 bases and J dropped 2 bases, with 11 bases sitting between them. The CDR3 consists of 16 residues. CDR1 and CDR2 (germline): KGHSH, LQKENI. The CDR3 region is CASSPPSGTGNQPQHF. The CDR3 region has the DNA TGTGCCAGCTCACCACCGTCGGGGACTGGCAATCAGCCCCAGCATTTT.

Remarks on this clonotype: Relative to the germline gene, one junction end is altered; a read error may explain this. In nucleotides, the CDR3 is TGTGCCAGTAGCCTACAGAGAGGACACAATGAGCAGTTCTTC. Its protein is CASSLQRGHNEQFF. This rearrangement joins TRBV14 to TRBJ2-1, with no clear D. Germline V gene data show CDR1 as SGHDN and CDR2 as FVKESK. This CDR3 is built from 14 residues.

The chain employs TRBV7-2 and TRBJ1-1; D may be TRBD1 (5 bases). Deletions cut 5 bases from V and 1 base from J, with 11 bases between. Germline V lookup: CDR1 SGHTA, CDR2 FQGNSA. The CDR3 covers 14 residues. CDR3 residues: CASSPEGWNTEAFF. The DNA of the CDR3 is TGTGCCAGCAGCCCGGAGGGGTGGAACACTGAAGCTTTCTTT.

This clonotype occurred many times. The genes are TRBV27 and TRBJ2-6; D is ambiguous. The CDR3 spans 18 residues. Trimming took 1 base from V and 0 from J, leaving 13 bases between them. Germline CDR1 is MNHEY and CDR2 is SMNVEV (reference sequence). The CDR3: CASSLYAPVSSGANVLTF. CDR3 DNA: TGTGCCAGCAGTTTATATGCGCCAGTTTCCTCTGGGGCCAACGTCCTGACTTTC.

This clonotype has a count of ten or more. V is TRBV4-3 and J is TRBJ2-7; tentative D call: TRBD2 (6 bases). V was shortened by 4 bases and J by 4 bases, with 14 bases between the two germline ends. The germline V gene has CDR1 LGHNA and CDR2 YSLEER. The CDR3 runs to 14 residues. The CDR3 protein is CASSPGRGSYEQYF. The DNA for the CDR3 is TGCGCCAGCAGCCCCGGGCGGGGCTCTTACGAGCAGTACTTC.

V is TRBV7-2 and J is TRBJ1-1; D is uncertain. The CDR3 consists of 15 residues. CDR1 is SGHTA, CDR2 FQGNSA, per germline. Trimming took off 1 base at V and 0 bases at J, with 9 bases between the two ends. CDR3 loop: CASSLGIWVNTEAFF. In DNA, the CDR3 is TGTGCCAGCAGCTTAGGGATTTGGGTGAACACTGAAGCTTTCTTT. The full variable domain, in which reference TRBV7-2 and TRBJ1-1 provide the parts outside the CDR3, is GAGVSQSPSNKVTEKGKDVELRCDPISGHTALYWYRQSLGQGLEFLIYFQGNSAPDKSGLPSDRFSAERTGGSVSTLTIQRTQQEDSAVYLCASSLGIWVNTEAFFGQGTRLTVV.

The chain joins TRBV20-1 to TRBJ2-4; 10 positions match TRBD2. J lost 2 bases, V lost 5 bases, and 3 bases had no gene match. Germline V CDR1 and CDR2: DFQATT, SNEGSKA (reference sequence). CDR3 size: 14 residues. The CDR3 DNA follows: TGCAGTGCTCAGCGGGGGGGCCCCAAAAACATTCAGTACTTC. As protein: CSAQRGGPKNIQYF.

This chain links TRBV12-3 or TRBV12-4 with TRBJ2-5; the match to TRBD2 covers 11 bases. The CDR3 consists of 16 residues. V trimming: 8 bases; J trimming: 1 base; junction bases outside the gene matches: 9. In nucleotides, the CDR3 is TGTGCCAGCCTAAAGCTAGCGGGGGGACCCCAAGAGACCCAGTACTTC. This translates into CASLKLAGGPQETQYF.

The chain links TRBV20-1 to TRBJ2-2; TRBD1 is a possible D gene (6 bases). Trimming left V 5 bases short and J 4 bases short, with 14 bases between. Germline assignment: CDR1 DFQATT and CDR2 SNEGSKA (reference sequence). The CDR3 length is 14 residues. CDR3 DNA sequence: TGCAGTGCTTCCCCAGGACAGAGCACCGGGGAGCTGTTTTTT. Protein: CSASPGQSTGELFF.

This clonotype was seen more than once but under ten times. J is TRBJ1-2 and V is TRBV30; no firm D call. V lost 3 bases and J lost 5, with 16 bases in between. The CDR3 consists of 14 residues. CDR1 and CDR2 (germline): GTSNPN, SVGIG (reference sequence). The CDR3 bases are TGTGCCTGGAGACGGCCATACTCGACGTATGGCTACACCTTC. It encodes CAWRRPYSTYGYTF.

The rearrangement joins TRBV7-8 to TRBJ2-3; weak D call: TRBD1 (6 bases). CDR3 length: 18 residues. The V end lost 3 bases, the J end lost 1 base, and 20 bases lay between the germline ends. Germline CDR1 reads SGHVS; CDR2 reads FQNEAQ. Here the CDR3 reads CASSFRGLSGRRTDTQYF. CDR3 nucleotides: TGTGCCAGCAGCTTTAGGGGGTTGAGCGGTAGACGCACAGATACGCAGTATTTT.

The chain links TRBV7-2 to TRBJ2-1; 8 nucleotides line up with TRBD2. CDR1 is SGHTA, CDR2 FQGNSA, per germline. V trimming: 1 base; J trimming: 16 bases; junction bases outside the gene matches: 9. The CDR3 sequence is 13 residues long. CDR3 sequence reads: CASSLVQRGGQFF. The CDR3 DNA reads TGTGCCAGCAGCTTAGTTCAACGGGGGGGCCAATTCTTC.

The chain combines TRBV12-3 or TRBV12-4 with TRBJ1-6; tentative D call: TRBD1 (6 bases). This CDR3 is 15 amino acids long. The germline V and J ends were trimmed by 5 bases and 5 bases, with 13 bases remaining between them. CDR3 in amino acids: CASSPDRSHNSPLHF. CDR3 coding DNA: TGTGCCAGCAGTCCCGACAGGTCCCATAATTCACCCCTCCACTTT.

This clonotype was found many times. The J gene is TRBJ2-5, the V gene TRBV5-1, with D possibly being TRBD1 (6 bases). CDR1 is SGHRS and CDR2 is YFSETQ in the germline V gene. CDR3 length equals 14 residues. Deletions cut 4 bases from V and 5 bases from J, with 15 bases between. The CDR3 region has the DNA TGCGCCAGCAGCACCCAGGACAGATCTGAGACCCAGTACTTC. This codes for CASSTQDRSETQYF.

This CDR3 reads CASKEETQYF. The DNA of the CDR3 is TGTGCCAGCAAGGAAGAGACCCAGTACTTC. The rearrangement uses TRBV6-5 and TRBJ2-5; no clear D gene. Per germline, CDR1 MNHEY and CDR2 SVGAGI. V gave up 7 bases and J gave up 3 bases, with 3 bases separating them. The length of the CDR3 is 10 residues.